The TCR beta chain under discussion was sequenced for a study of cytomegalovirus exposure and HLA in healthy donors. Findings and limits, study-wide: The study recorded 150 to 200 TCR beta chains that were cytomegalovirus-associated. Most of the CMV-associated TCR beta chains (in a later analysis) appeared to be HLA-restricted. A later analysis associated 16,951 TCR beta sequences with HLA alleles at a 0.05 false discovery rate. Researchers reported in a later analysis that a missense DCLRE1C variant was tied to TCR beta V- and J-gene trimming.

It was with 60 Vbeta and 13 Jbeta primers that the PCR ran. The protocol was immunoSEQ multiplex PCR, while the TCRdb copy is restricted to in-frame clones and leaves out a portion. The sample lists 300,000 or so clones, roughly 86% occurring once. Points on this clone: As yet, its antigen is unknown.

The CDR3 spans 15 residues. CDR1 is MNHEY, CDR2 SMNVEV, per germline (reference sequence). Trimming stripped 2 bases from V and 2 bases from J, with 10 bases between. The chain has TRBV27 and TRBJ1-5, with TRBD1 as a possible D gene (5 bases). This receptor was obtained from a woman aged 40-49 years in good health and CMV-seropositive. The sample was PBMCs. This CDR3 is CASSLRGTGNQPQHF. CDR3 bases: TGTGCCAGCAGTTTAAGGGGCACAGGCAATCAGCCCCAGCATTTT.